Shown below are 6 T cell receptor beta chains from a single sample sequenced in a study of follicular helper T cells after annual influenza vaccination. The method was immunoSEQ multiplex PCR; TCRdb's version includes in-frame clones alone and lacks a portion of them. The profile shows roughly 4,900 clones, 83% of them singletons. Time point denoted: 2015-2016 season, 7 days after influenza vaccination. This material consisted of CXCR5+ CD38- circulating T follicular helper cells from blood, taken 7 days after influenza vaccination. Subset specified: circulating Tfh, non-naive CD4+CXCR5+PD-1+ (ICOS+CD38+ or ICOS-CD38-). The receptors were gathered from an adult who received the influenza vaccine.

This sequence joins TRBV6-1 and TRBJ1-3; D is perhaps TRBD1 (5 bases). This CDR3 is 15 amino acids long. V was clipped by 7 bases and J by 3 bases, with 16 bases between them. Per germline, CDR1 MNHNS and CDR2 SASEGT. The CDR3 loop is CASTGTGGGGNTIYF. DNA for the CDR3: TGTGCCAGCACGGGGACGGGAGGAGGTGGAAACACCATATATTTT.

This clone has a handful of counts. The chain carries TRBV5-1 and TRBJ2-7; 11 nucleotides align to TRBD1. This CDR3 is built from 14 residues. After removal of 2 bases from V and 6 bases from J, the junction contained 4 bases not matched to a gene. Germline V gene data show CDR1 as SGHRS and CDR2 as YFSETQ. The CDR3 region has the DNA TGCGCCAGCAGCTTAAGGGACAGGGGGTCCGAGCAGTACTTC. This gives the protein CASSLRDRGSEQYF.

V usage is TRBV5-4 and J usage is TRBJ1-1; no clear D. CDR3 length: 13 amino acids. Between the trimmed V and J ends, which lost 2 bases and 0 bases, there was a span of 5 bases. The germline CDR1 and CDR2 sequences are SGHNT and YYREEE (reference sequence). CDR3 sequence reads: CASSFYMNTEAFF. CDR3 bases: TGTGCCAGCAGCTTCTACATGAACACTGAAGCTTTCTTT. The variable domain in full, with the rest retrieved from reference TRBV5-4 and TRBJ1-1, is ETGVTQSPTHLIKTRGQQVTLRCSSQSGHNTVSWYQQALGQGPQFIFQYYREEENGRGNFPPRFSGLQFPNYSSELNVNALELDDSALYLCASSFYMNTEAFFGQGTRLTVV.

The V and J genes are TRBV4-2 and TRBJ2-3; possible D gene TRBD2, 6 bases. The CDR3 extends over 15 amino acids. Germline CDR1 and CDR2: LGHNA and YNFKEQ. V lost 0 bases and J 6 bases, leaving 13 bases between the germline ends. CDR3 DNA sequence: TGTGCCAGCAGCCAAGACGGGGGTCGCTCGGATACGCAGTATTTT. Protein: CASSQDGGRSDTQYF.

The V call is TRBV29-1, the J call TRBJ2-7, with D possibly matching TRBD1 (6 bases). The V end lost 7 bases, the J end lost 2 bases, and 9 bases lay between the germline ends. CDR3 size: 11 residues. The germline V gene encodes CDR1 SQVTM and CDR2 ANQGSEA. This CDR3 is CSAGQTYEQYF. The CDR3 DNA sequence: TGCAGCGCCGGACAGACCTACGAGCAGTACTTC.

V is TRBV9 and J is TRBJ2-5; D ambiguous. The CDR3 has 15 amino acids. Trimming cost V 0 bases and J 1 base, with 10 bases left between them. Germline V gene data show CDR1 as SGDLS and CDR2 as YYNGEE. DNA for the CDR3: TGTGCCAGCAGCGTAGGGACCTCATTCCAAGAGACCCAGTACTTC. Protein: CASSVGTSFQETQYF.